A selection of T cell receptor beta chains follows, all from one sample in a study of blood T cell repertoires in COVID-19. The table came from immunoSEQ multiplex PCR; TCRdb's copy has only in-frame clones and leaves some out. This sample yields 150,000 to 200,000 clones, of which approximately 80% are seen a single time; about 24% belongs to the top ten. The sequenced sample was peripheral blood. These receptors were taken from a woman of 80 years or more with acute or convalescent COVID-19. Both conserved end residues are part of each CDR3. D genes are given only for firm matches. Expanded clones are given a class, and other clones once, few, many or no size at all.

j_call: TRBJ1-2
v_call: TRBV10-3
d_call: NA
clone_size: NA
cdr3_nt: TGTGCCATCAGTGATTCGGGAATGGGAAACTATGGCTACACCTTC
cdr3_aa: CAISDSGMGNYGYTF

j_call: TRBJ1-2
v_call: TRBV30
d_call: TRBD1
clone_size: NA
cdr3_nt: TGTGCCTGGAGTGGGACAGGGAAGCAAGGCTACACCTTC
cdr3_aa: CAWSGTGKQGYTF

j_call: TRBJ1-1
v_call: TRBV27
d_call: NA
clone_size: NA
cdr3_nt: TGTGCCAGCAGTTTAATACCAGGCGGGGGAAGTGAAGCTTTCTTT
cdr3_aa: CASSLIPGGGSEAFF

j_call: TRBJ2-2
v_call: TRBV10-3
d_call: TRBD1
clone_size: NA
cdr3_nt: TGTGCCATCGGTGTTACCGGGACAGGGGACACCGGGGAGCTGTTTTTT
cdr3_aa: CAIGVTGTGDTGELFF

j_call: TRBJ1-3
v_call: TRBV4-1
d_call: TRBD1
clone_size: NA
cdr3_nt: TGCGCCAGCAGCCCCGGAGGTCAGGGGGCGAGTGGAAACACCATATATTTT
cdr3_aa: CASSPGGQGASGNTIYF

j_call: TRBJ2-2
v_call: TRBV5-8
d_call: TRBD2
clone_size: NA
cdr3_nt: TGTGCCAGCAGCTCTCTAGCGGGAGGAAACACCGGGGAGCTGTTTTTT
cdr3_aa: CASSSLAGGNTGELFF

j_call: TRBJ2-1
v_call: TRBV15
d_call: NA
clone_size: NA
cdr3_nt: TGTGCCACGGGGGGCGGGAGAAGTAATGAGCAGTTCTTC
cdr3_aa: CATGGGRSNEQFF

j_call: TRBJ2-7
v_call: TRBV5-1
d_call: NA
clone_size: NA
cdr3_nt: TGCGCCAGCAGCTTGTCGTTAGCGTTCTCCTACGAGCAGTACTTC
cdr3_aa: CASSLSLAFSYEQYF

j_call: TRBJ1-5
v_call: TRBV20-1
d_call: TRBD1
clone_size: NA
cdr3_nt: TGCAGTGCTACTGAGACAGGGGAAGGGGATCAGCCCCAGCATTTT
cdr3_aa: CSATETGEGDQPQHF

j_call: TRBJ2-7
v_call: TRBV27
d_call: NA
clone_size: NA
cdr3_nt: TGTGCCAGCAGTTTTGAGAGGCCTTCCTACGAGCAGTACTTC
cdr3_aa: CASSFERPSYEQYF

j_call: TRBJ2-7
v_call: TRBV5-1
d_call: NA
clone_size: NA
cdr3_nt: TGCGCCAGCAGCTTGGGGGTCGAGGGCTACGAGCAGTACTTC
cdr3_aa: CASSLGVEGYEQYF

j_call: TRBJ2-7
v_call: TRBV27
d_call: TRBD2
clone_size: few
cdr3_nt: TGTGCCACCCCCGCCGGGACTAGCGGGATCTACGAGCAGTACTTC
cdr3_aa: CATPAGTSGIYEQYF

j_call: TRBJ1-2
v_call: TRBV5-4
d_call: TRBD1
clone_size: NA
cdr3_nt: TGTGCCAGCAGCGCAGGACAGGGCCCTAACTATGGCTACACCTTC
cdr3_aa: CASSAGQGPNYGYTF

j_call: TRBJ2-5
v_call: TRBV19
d_call: TRBD2
clone_size: NA
cdr3_nt: TGTGCCACCAAGGGACTAGCGGGACCCCCAGAGACCCAGTACTTC
cdr3_aa: CATKGLAGPPETQYF

j_call: TRBJ2-7
v_call: TRBV9
d_call: NA
clone_size: few
cdr3_nt: TGTGCCAGCAGCTCCCTGAGCGGCCCCACCTACGAGCAGTACTTC
cdr3_aa: CASSSLSGPTYEQYF

j_call: TRBJ1-2
v_call: TRBV7-2
d_call: NA
clone_size: NA
cdr3_nt: TGTGCCAGCACCCCCGTGCCCGGCTATGGCTACACCTTC
cdr3_aa: CASTPVPGYGYTF

j_call: TRBJ2-1
v_call: TRBV29-1
d_call: TRBD1
clone_size: NA
cdr3_nt: TGCAGCGCGACAGGGGACCTTTACAATGAGCAGTTCTTC
cdr3_aa: CSATGDLYNEQFF

j_call: TRBJ2-1
v_call: TRBV5-5
d_call: NA
clone_size: NA
cdr3_nt: TGTGCCAGCAGCCCTTCGGGAATCGGCAATGAGCAGTTCTTC
cdr3_aa: CASSPSGIGNEQFF

j_call: TRBJ1-1
v_call: TRBV5-5
d_call: NA
clone_size: NA
cdr3_nt: TGTGCCAGCAGCCGAATGGACAACCTGAACACTGAAGCTTTCTTT
cdr3_aa: CASSRMDNLNTEAFF

j_call: TRBJ1-2
v_call: TRBV7-2
d_call: TRBD1
clone_size: NA
cdr3_nt: TGTGCCAGCAGCCGGGACAGGGTAAACTATGGCTACACCTTC
cdr3_aa: CASSRDRVNYGYTF

j_call: TRBJ1-5
v_call: TRBV5-5
d_call: TRBD1
clone_size: NA
cdr3_nt: TGTGCCAGCAGCGGGTTCGGGACAGGTAATCAGCCCCAGCATTTT
cdr3_aa: CASSGFGTGNQPQHF

j_call: TRBJ2-7
v_call: TRBV5-1
d_call: NA
clone_size: NA
cdr3_nt: TGCGCCAGCAGCTTGGTTCTCGCCAGGACTTTCTACGAGCAGTACTTC
cdr3_aa: CASSLVLARTFYEQYF

j_call: TRBJ2-2
v_call: TRBV18
d_call: TRBD1
clone_size: NA
cdr3_nt: TGTGCCAGCTCGCCTAAGACAGGGAGGAACACCGGGGAGCTGTTTTTT
cdr3_aa: CASSPKTGRNTGELFF

j_call: TRBJ2-1
v_call: TRBV10-3
d_call: NA
clone_size: NA
cdr3_nt: TGTGCCATCACCGCAAGGTTCGAGGATGAGCAGTTCTTC
cdr3_aa: CAITARFEDEQFF

j_call: TRBJ2-5
v_call: TRBV5-1
d_call: TRBD2
clone_size: NA
cdr3_nt: TGCGCCAGCAGTACTGTTACGGGAGGTTCGGAGACCCAGTACTTC
cdr3_aa: CASSTVTGGSETQYF

j_call: TRBJ2-5
v_call: TRBV2
d_call: TRBD2
clone_size: once
cdr3_nt: TGTGCCAGCAGTGGGACTAGCGGACTCCAAGAGACCCAGTACTTC
cdr3_aa: CASSGTSGLQETQYF

j_call: TRBJ1-5
v_call: TRBV19
d_call: TRBD1
clone_size: NA
cdr3_nt: TGTGCCAGTAGTCCCAGGGGGCGCAGGGATCAGCCCCAGCATTTT
cdr3_aa: CASSPRGRRDQPQHF

j_call: TRBJ1-1
v_call: TRBV29-1
d_call: NA
clone_size: NA
cdr3_nt: TGCAGCGCCGCGGGGGGTGACACTGAAGCTTTCTTT
cdr3_aa: CSAAGGDTEAFF

j_call: TRBJ2-7
v_call: TRBV9
d_call: NA
clone_size: NA
cdr3_nt: TGTGCCAGCAGCGATGGACAAACCTACGAGCAGTACTTC
cdr3_aa: CASSDGQTYEQYF

j_call: TRBJ1-2
v_call: TRBV7-2
d_call: TRBD1
clone_size: NA
cdr3_nt: TGTGCCAGCAGGCGCCCAGGGGGGCTAGGGGGCTACACCTTC
cdr3_aa: CASRRPGGLGGYTF

j_call: TRBJ1-2
v_call: TRBV19
d_call: TRBD1
clone_size: NA
cdr3_nt: TGTGCCAGTAGTACGGACAGGGGGAACTATGGCTACACCTTC
cdr3_aa: CASSTDRGNYGYTF

j_call: TRBJ2-2
v_call: TRBV5-1
d_call: TRBD2
clone_size: NA
cdr3_nt: TGCGCCAGCAGCTTGTTTTTAGCGGGAAGCGGGGAGCTGTTTTTT
cdr3_aa: CASSLFLAGSGELFF

j_call: TRBJ2-2
v_call: TRBV24-1
d_call: NA
clone_size: NA
cdr3_nt: TGTGCCACCAGTGATCCCTGGGGCTCCGGGGAGCTGTTTTTT
cdr3_aa: CATSDPWGSGELFF

j_call: TRBJ2-2
v_call: TRBV11-2
d_call: TRBD1
clone_size: NA
cdr3_nt: TGTGCCAGCAGCTTCCGGGACAGGGCGAACACCGGGGAGCTGTTTTTT
cdr3_aa: CASSFRDRANTGELFF

j_call: TRBJ1-2
v_call: TRBV7-2
d_call: TRBD1
clone_size: NA
cdr3_nt: TGTGCCAGCAGCCTCGGACAGGGTGGAGGGGAAGGCTACACCTTC
cdr3_aa: CASSLGQGGGEGYTF

j_call: TRBJ2-2
v_call: TRBV25-1
d_call: TRBD2
clone_size: NA
cdr3_nt: TGTGCCAGCAGCCCCCCCCGCGGGAGGGCCACCGGGGAGCTGTTTTTT
cdr3_aa: CASSPPRGRATGELFF

j_call: TRBJ2-1
v_call: TRBV4-2
d_call: NA
clone_size: NA
cdr3_nt: TGTGCCAGCAGCACTCAGGGATATGAGCAGTTCTTC
cdr3_aa: CASSTQGYEQFF

j_call: TRBJ2-6
v_call: TRBV19
d_call: NA
clone_size: NA
cdr3_nt: TGTGCCAGTAGTACGGGTGGTGGGGCCAACGTCCTGACTTTC
cdr3_aa: CASSTGGGANVLTF

j_call: TRBJ2-1
v_call: TRBV18
d_call: TRBD2
clone_size: NA
cdr3_nt: TGTGCCAGCTCACCGGGGACTAGCGGCAAGCCTGAGCAGTTCTTC
cdr3_aa: CASSPGTSGKPEQFF

j_call: TRBJ1-2
v_call: TRBV7-8
d_call: NA
clone_size: NA
cdr3_nt: TGTGCCAGCAGTACAGTGAACTATGGCTACACCTTC
cdr3_aa: CASSTVNYGYTF

j_call: TRBJ2-7
v_call: TRBV5-1
d_call: NA
clone_size: NA
cdr3_nt: TGCGCCAGCAGCTTGCGGGCAGGGTTGAACGAGCAGTACTTC
cdr3_aa: CASSLRAGLNEQYF

j_call: TRBJ1-5
v_call: TRBV7-9
d_call: NA
clone_size: NA
cdr3_nt: TGTGCCAGCAGCTTGGACAGTAGCAATCAGCCCCAGCATTTT
cdr3_aa: CASSLDSSNQPQHF

j_call: TRBJ1-2
v_call: TRBV18
d_call: TRBD1
clone_size: NA
cdr3_nt: TGTGCCAGCTCACCGACAGGGATTGTCGACCATTACTATGGCTACACCTTC
cdr3_aa: CASSPTGIVDHYYGYTF

j_call: TRBJ2-5
v_call: TRBV5-1
d_call: TRBD2
clone_size: NA
cdr3_nt: TGCGCCAGCAGCTTGAGGAGCGGGAGGGCCGGGGAGACCCAGTACTTC
cdr3_aa: CASSLRSGRAGETQYF

j_call: TRBJ2-3
v_call: TRBV28
d_call: TRBD2
clone_size: NA
cdr3_nt: TGTGCCAGCAGACTAGCGCAACGGGATACGCAGTATTTT
cdr3_aa: CASRLAQRDTQYF

j_call: TRBJ1-5
v_call: TRBV19
d_call: NA
clone_size: NA
cdr3_nt: TGTGCCAGTAGCATCCGGGGGGGCAATCAGCCCCAGCATTTT
cdr3_aa: CASSIRGGNQPQHF

j_call: TRBJ2-5
v_call: TRBV29-1
d_call: NA
clone_size: NA
cdr3_nt: TGCAGCGTTGGAGGGTTTGGGACCCAGTACTTC
cdr3_aa: CSVGGFGTQYF

j_call: TRBJ2-5
v_call: TRBV10-3
d_call: NA
clone_size: NA
cdr3_nt: TGTGCCATCAGTGGAGGCGGATTACTCCAAGAGACCCAGTACTTC
cdr3_aa: CAISGGGLLQETQYF

j_call: TRBJ2-7
v_call: TRBV2
d_call: NA
clone_size: NA
cdr3_nt: TGTGCCAGCACCGGTGCCTACGAGCAGTACTTC
cdr3_aa: CASTGAYEQYF